These 3 T cell receptor beta chains were all obtained from the same sample, sequenced in a study of T cell repertoires in cytomegalovirus infection. TCRdb called the reads again in MiXCR, with one record for every CDR3 protein. The repertoire consists of approximately 300,000 distinct CDR3 sequences, with 20% to 30% occurring once and the leading ten covering roughly 13%. Their antigens are not known. Source: cultured PBMCs, taken from culture after CMV antigen stimulation. The receptors were sampled from a human donor in good health (CMV status not recorded). Some clones in this sample may be carry-over from other donors' samples.

The chain carries TRBV20-1 and TRBJ2-7; a possible D gene is TRBD1 (5 bases). The germline gives CDR1 DFQATT, CDR2 SNEGSKA (reference sequence). Trimming took off 5 bases at V and 6 bases at J, with 17 bases between the two ends. This CDR3 is 13 amino acids long. In DNA form, the CDR3 reads TGCAGTGCTCGGCGAGACAGCGCAGGCGAGCAGTACGTC. Amino acid sequence: CSARRDSAGEQYV.

At least ten counts were recorded for this clonotype. A read error may produce the germline difference seen at one junction end. The chain recombines TRBV7-2 with TRBJ2-7; 9 positions match TRBD2. CDR1 is SGHTA, CDR2 FQGNSA, per germline. The CDR3 has 13 amino acids. The CDR3 sequence: CASSLAGPYEQYF. In DNA form, the CDR3 reads TGTGCCAGCAGCCTAGCGGGACCCTACGAGCAGTACTTC.

The chain has TRBV5-1 and TRBJ1-4; D is ambiguous. V lost 6 bases, J lost 6 bases, and 12 bases lay in between. This CDR3 region has 13 residues. Germline V gene sequence: CDR1 SGHRS, CDR2 YFSETQ. As DNA, the CDR3 is TGCGCCAGCACCGTGGAAGGAGATGAAAAACTGTTTTTT. Its translation: CASTVEGDEKLFF.